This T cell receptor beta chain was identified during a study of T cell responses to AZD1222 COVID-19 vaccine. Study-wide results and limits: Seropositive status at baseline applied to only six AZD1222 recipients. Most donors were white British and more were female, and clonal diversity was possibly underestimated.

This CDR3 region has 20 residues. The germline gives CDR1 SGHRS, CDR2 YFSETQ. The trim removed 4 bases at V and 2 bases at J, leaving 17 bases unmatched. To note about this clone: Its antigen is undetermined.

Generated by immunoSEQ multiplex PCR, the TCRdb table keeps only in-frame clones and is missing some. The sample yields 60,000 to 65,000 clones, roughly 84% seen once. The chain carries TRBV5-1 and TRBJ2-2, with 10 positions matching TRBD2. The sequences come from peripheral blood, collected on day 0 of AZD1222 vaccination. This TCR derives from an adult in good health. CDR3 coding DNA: TGCGCCAGCAGCCTTCCCCGCGGCCAACTAGCGGGAAGAAACACCGGGGAGCTGTTTTTT. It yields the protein CASSLPRGQLAGRNTGELFF. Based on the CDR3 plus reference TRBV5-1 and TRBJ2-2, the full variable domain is KAGVTQTPRYLIKTRGQQVTLSCSPISGHRSVSWYQQTPGQGLQFLFEYFSETQRNKGNFPGRFSGRQFSNSRSEMNVSTLELGDSALYLCASSLPRGQLAGRNTGELFFGEGSRLTVL.